Given below is one TCR beta chain in context. Its target is not known. The source of the sample is a study of beta chain features in type 1 diabetes. Study-wide context: Healthy donors and patients showed comparable age, gender and cell yields. Study-level findings and limits: Moderate but significant shortening of TCRB CDR3s was recorded in all four CD4+ subsets from Type 1 diabetes patients.

This CDR3 is 15 amino acids long. J gave up 5 bases and V 6 bases, and 7 bases lay outside the gene matches. Germline V gene lookup returns CDR1 MNHEY and CDR2 SVGAGI. The study reverse transcribed the entire isolated RNA, so it sequenced expressed TCRB transcripts. Clones were sequenced by immunoSEQ multiplex PCR, and TCRdb holds only the in-frame ones, with some missing. The table has 640,000 or so clones, more than 13% seen once. Heparinised blood was drawn once per donor, averaging about 116 mL. Each sorted population was over 95% pure. The chain is built from TRBV6-5 and TRBJ1-5; 10 bases align to TRBD1. The clonotype originates from a young man with type 1 diabetes. The sample consisted of naive CD4+ T cells from blood. Here the CDR3 reads CASSRDRGRYQPQHF. The CDR3, as DNA: TGTGCCAGCAGCCGGGACAGGGGACGATATCAGCCCCAGCATTTT.